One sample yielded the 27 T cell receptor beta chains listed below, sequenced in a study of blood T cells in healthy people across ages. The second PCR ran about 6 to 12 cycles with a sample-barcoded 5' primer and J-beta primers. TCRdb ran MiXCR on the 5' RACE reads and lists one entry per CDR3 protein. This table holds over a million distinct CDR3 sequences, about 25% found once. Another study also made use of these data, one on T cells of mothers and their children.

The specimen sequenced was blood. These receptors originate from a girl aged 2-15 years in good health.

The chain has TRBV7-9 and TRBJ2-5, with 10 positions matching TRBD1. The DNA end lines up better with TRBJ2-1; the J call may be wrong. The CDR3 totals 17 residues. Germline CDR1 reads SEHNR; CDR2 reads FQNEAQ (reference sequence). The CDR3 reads CASSSEFGTGALNEQFF. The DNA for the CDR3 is TGTGCCAGCAGCTCAGAGTTCGGGACAGGGGCCTTAAATGAGCAGTTCTTC.

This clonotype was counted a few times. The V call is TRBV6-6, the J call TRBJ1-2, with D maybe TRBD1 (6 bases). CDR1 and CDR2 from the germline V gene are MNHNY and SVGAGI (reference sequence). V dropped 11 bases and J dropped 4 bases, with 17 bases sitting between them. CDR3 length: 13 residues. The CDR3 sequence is CALRSGQRYGYTF. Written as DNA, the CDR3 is TGTGCCTTACGGTCAGGACAGCGCTATGGCTACACCTTC.

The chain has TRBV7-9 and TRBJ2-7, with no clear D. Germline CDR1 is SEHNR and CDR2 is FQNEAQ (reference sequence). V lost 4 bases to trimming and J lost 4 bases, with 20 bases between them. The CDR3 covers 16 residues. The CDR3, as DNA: TGTGCCAGCAGCTCCCTTGAGGTGTCCCTCCTTTACGAGCAGTACTTC. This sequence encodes CASSSLEVSLLYEQYF.

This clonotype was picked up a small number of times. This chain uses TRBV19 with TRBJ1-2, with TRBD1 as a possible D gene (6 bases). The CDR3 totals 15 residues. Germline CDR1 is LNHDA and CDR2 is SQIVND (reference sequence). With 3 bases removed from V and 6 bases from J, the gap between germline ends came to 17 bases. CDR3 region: CASSILTGFGNGYTF. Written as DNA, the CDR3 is TGTGCCAGTAGTATTCTTACAGGGTTCGGGAATGGCTACACCTTC.

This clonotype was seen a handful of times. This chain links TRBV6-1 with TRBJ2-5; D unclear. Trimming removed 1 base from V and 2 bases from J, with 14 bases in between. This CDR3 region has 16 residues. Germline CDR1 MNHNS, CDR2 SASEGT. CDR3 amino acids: CASSEGPSPGQETQYF. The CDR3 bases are TGTGCCAGCAGTGAAGGGCCGAGCCCCGGGCAAGAGACCCAGTACTTC.

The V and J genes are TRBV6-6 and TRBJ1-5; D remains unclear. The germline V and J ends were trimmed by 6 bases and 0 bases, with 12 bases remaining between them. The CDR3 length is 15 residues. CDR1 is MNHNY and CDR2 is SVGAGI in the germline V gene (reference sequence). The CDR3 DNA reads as TGTGCCAGCAGAATAGACATCCATAGCAATCAGCCCCAGCATTTT. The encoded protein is CASRIDIHSNQPQHF.

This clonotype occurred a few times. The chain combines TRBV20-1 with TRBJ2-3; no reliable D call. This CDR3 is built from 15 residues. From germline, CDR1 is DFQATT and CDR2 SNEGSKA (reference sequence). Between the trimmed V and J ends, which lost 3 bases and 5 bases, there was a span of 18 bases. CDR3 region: CSASASGFRRDTQYF. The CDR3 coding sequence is TGCAGTGCTAGCGCCTCGGGTTTTAGGAGAGATACGCAGTATTTT.

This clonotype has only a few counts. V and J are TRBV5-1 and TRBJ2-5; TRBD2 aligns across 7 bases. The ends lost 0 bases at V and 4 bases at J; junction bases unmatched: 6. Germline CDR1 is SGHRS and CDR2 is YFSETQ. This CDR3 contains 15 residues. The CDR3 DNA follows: TGCGCCAGCAGCTTGGAGGCTAGCGGTCGAGAGACCCAGTACTTC. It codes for CASSLEASGRETQYF.

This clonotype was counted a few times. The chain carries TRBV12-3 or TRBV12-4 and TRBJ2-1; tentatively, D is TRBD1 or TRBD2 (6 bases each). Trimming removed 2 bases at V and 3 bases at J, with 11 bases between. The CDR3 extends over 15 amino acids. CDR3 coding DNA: TGTGCCAGCAGTTTAAAGGGGGGCCTCTACAATGAGCAGTTCTTC. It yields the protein CASSLKGGLYNEQFF.

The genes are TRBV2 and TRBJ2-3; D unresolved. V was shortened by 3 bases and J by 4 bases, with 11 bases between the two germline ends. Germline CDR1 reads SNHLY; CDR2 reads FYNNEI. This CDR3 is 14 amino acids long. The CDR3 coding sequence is TGTGCCAGCAGTGATTGGCAGGCGGCAGATACGCAGTATTTT. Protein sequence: CASSDWQAADTQYF.

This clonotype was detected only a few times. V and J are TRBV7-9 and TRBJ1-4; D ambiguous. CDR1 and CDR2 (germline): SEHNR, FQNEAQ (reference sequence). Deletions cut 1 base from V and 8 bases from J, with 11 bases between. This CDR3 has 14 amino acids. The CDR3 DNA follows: TGTGCCAGCAGCTTAGATGTGGAAAGCGAAAAACTGTTTTTT. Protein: CASSLDVESEKLFF.

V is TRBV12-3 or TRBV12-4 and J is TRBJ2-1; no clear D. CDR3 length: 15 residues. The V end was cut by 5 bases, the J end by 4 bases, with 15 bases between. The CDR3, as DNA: TGTGCCAGCAGTCTCGTATCCCAGGTATACAATGAGCAGTTCTTC. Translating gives CASSLVSQVYNEQFF.

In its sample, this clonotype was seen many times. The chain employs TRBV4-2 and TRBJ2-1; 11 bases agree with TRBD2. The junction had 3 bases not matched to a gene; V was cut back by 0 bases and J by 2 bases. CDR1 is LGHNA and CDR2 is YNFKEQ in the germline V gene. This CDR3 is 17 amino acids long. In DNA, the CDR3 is TGTGCCAGCAGCCAAGAAGGGACTAGCGGCACCTACAATGAGCAGTTCTTC. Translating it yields CASSQEGTSGTYNEQFF.

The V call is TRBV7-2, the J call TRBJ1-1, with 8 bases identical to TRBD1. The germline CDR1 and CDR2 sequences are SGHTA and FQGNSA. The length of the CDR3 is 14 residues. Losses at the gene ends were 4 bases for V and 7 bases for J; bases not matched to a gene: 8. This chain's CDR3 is CASSSHRTGFEAFF. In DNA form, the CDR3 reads TGTGCCAGCAGCTCTCACCGGACAGGGTTTGAAGCTTTCTTT.

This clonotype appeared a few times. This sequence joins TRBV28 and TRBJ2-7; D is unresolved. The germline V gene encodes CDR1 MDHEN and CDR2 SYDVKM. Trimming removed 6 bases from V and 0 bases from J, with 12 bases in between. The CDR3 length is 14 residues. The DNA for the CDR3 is TGTGCCAGCAGAAGGAGCATCTACTCCTACGAGCAGTACTTC. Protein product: CASRRSIYSYEQYF.

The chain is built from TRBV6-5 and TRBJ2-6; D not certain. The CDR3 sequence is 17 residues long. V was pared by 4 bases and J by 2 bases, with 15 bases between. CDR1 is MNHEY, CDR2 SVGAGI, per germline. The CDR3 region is CASSSLNRSPGANVLTF. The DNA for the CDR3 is TGTGCCAGCAGTTCATTAAATCGATCCCCTGGGGCCAACGTCCTGACTTTC.

CDR3 loop: CASSSQTGLFF. The CDR3 nucleotides read TGTGCCAGCAGTTCCCAGACAGGACTGTTTTTT. This sequence joins TRBV6-6 and TRBJ1-4, with D perhaps TRBD1 (6 bases). The CDR3 is 11 amino acids. V lost 4 bases, J lost 13 bases, and 10 bases lay in between. Germline V gene data show CDR1 as MNHNY and CDR2 as SVGAGI (reference sequence).

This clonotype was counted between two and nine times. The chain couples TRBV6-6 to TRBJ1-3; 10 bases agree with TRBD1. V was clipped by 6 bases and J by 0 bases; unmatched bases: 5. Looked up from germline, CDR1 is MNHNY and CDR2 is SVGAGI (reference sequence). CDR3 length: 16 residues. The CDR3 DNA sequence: TGTGCCAGCAGACTCAGGACAGGGGGCTCTGGAAACACCATATATTTT. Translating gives CASRLRTGGSGNTIYF.

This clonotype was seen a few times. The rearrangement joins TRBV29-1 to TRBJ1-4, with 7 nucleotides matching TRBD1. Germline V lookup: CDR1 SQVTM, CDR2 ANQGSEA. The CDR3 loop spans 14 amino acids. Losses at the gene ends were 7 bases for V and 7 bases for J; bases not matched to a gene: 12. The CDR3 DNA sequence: TGCAGCGCTACCGAACAGGGGCAGGGTGAAAAACTGTTTTTT. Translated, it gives CSATEQGQGEKLFF.

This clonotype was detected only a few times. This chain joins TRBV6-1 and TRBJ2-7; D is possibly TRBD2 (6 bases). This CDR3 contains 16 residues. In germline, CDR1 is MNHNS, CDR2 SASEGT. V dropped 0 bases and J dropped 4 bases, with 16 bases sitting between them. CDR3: CASSEAGWEVGYEQYF. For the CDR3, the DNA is TGTGCCAGCAGTGAAGCTGGGTGGGAGGTGGGATACGAGCAGTACTTC.

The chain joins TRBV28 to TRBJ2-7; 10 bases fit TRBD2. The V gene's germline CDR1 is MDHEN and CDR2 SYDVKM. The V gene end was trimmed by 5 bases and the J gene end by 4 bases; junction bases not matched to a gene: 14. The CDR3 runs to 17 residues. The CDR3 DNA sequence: TGTGCCAGCAGTACCACCATTCTAGCGGGAGAAAGTTACGAGCAGTACTTC. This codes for CASSTTILAGESYEQYF.

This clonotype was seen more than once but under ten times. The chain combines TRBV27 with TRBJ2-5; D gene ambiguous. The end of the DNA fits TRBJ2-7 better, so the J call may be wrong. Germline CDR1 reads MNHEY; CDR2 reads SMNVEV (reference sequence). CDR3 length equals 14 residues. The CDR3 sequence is CASSSRRLDYEQYF. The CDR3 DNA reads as TGTGCCAGCAGTAGTCGTCGTTTAGACTACGAGCAGTACTTC.

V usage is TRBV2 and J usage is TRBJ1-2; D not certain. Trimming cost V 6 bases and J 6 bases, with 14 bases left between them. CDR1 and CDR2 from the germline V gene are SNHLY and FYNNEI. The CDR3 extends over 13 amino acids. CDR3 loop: CASRRVNRDGYTF. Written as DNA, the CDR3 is TGTGCCAGCAGGCGGGTCAACCGGGATGGCTACACCTTC.

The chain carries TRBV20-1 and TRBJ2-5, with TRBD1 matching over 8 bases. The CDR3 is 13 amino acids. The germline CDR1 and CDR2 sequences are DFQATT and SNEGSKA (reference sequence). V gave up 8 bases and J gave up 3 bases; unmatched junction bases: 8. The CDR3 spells CSLLGQGEETQYF. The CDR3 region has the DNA TGCAGTTTACTTGGACAGGGCGAAGAGACCCAGTACTTC.

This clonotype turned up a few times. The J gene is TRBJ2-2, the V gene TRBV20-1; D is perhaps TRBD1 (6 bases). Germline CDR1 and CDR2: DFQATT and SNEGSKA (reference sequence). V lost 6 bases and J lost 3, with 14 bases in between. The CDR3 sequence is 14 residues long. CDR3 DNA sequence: TGCAGTGCGCAACAGGGCCAGGACACCGGGGAGCTGTTTTTT. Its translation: CSAQQGQDTGELFF.

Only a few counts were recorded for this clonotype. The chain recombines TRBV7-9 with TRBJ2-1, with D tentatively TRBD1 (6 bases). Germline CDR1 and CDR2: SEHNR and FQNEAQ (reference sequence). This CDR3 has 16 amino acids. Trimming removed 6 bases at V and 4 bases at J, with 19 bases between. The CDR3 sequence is CASSLVSGQRYNEQFF. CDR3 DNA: TGTGCCAGCAGTCTAGTGTCGGGACAACGTTACAATGAGCAGTTCTTC.

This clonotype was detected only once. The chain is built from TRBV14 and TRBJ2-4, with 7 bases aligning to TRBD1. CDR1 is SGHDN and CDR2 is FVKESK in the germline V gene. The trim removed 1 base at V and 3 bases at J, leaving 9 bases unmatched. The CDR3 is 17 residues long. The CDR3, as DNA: TGTGCCAGCAGCCAAGCTCGGACAGGAGGACACAAAAACATTCAGTACTTC. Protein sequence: CASSQARTGGHKNIQYF.